These 17 T cell receptor beta chains share one sample of origin, sequenced in a study of T cell repertoires in cytomegalovirus infection. Which antigens these TCRs recognize remains unknown. One entry per CDR3 protein, called by TCRdb with MiXCR from the reads. The sample lists 380,000 or so distinct CDR3 sequences; about a third were seen once. The sequencing used cultured PBMCs, collected from culture after CMV antigen stimulation. Receptor source: a human donor in good health (CMV status not recorded). Some clones in this sample may be carry-over from other donors' samples.

The chain combines TRBV5-7 with TRBJ2-5; D assignment may be TRBD1 or TRBD2 (5 bases each). TRBV5-7 is identified as an open reading frame with a role that is uncertain. Trimming cost V 7 bases and J 2 bases, with 15 bases left between them. The length of the CDR3 is 14 residues. CDR3 in DNA: TGTGCCAGCCCCGGGACGGTGATGCAAGAGACCCAGTACTTC. It encodes CASPGTVMQETQYF.

This clonotype was detected only a few times. The chain is built from TRBV20-1 and TRBJ1-2; D is uncertain. The CDR3 sequence is 13 residues long. V lost 0 bases and J 6 bases, leaving 11 bases between the germline ends. Germline assignment: CDR1 DFQATT and CDR2 SNEGSKA (reference sequence). The CDR3 sequence: CSARDSGSDGYTF. CDR3 DNA sequence: TGCAGTGCTAGAGATTCAGGTTCAGATGGCTACACCTTC.

This clonotype was observed a few times. V is TRBV4-3 and J is TRBJ1-2; no clear D gene. The CDR3 runs to 14 residues. The V gene lost 1 base and the J gene lost 2 bases, with 8 bases spanning the gap. CDR1 and CDR2 (germline): LGHNA, YSLEER. CDR3 protein: CASSQGLENYGYTF. DNA of the CDR3: TGCGCCAGCAGCCAAGGTCTGGAGAACTATGGCTACACCTTC.

This chain connects TRBV27 to TRBJ2-5, with D possibly being TRBD2 (6 bases). The germline V gene encodes CDR1 MNHEY and CDR2 SMNVEV (reference sequence). The length of the CDR3 is 15 residues. V gave up 2 bases and J gave up 5 bases, with 15 bases separating them. The CDR3 reads CASSLGGGWGETQYF. CDR3 DNA: TGTGCCAGCAGTTTAGGGGGAGGTTGGGGGGAGACCCAGTACTTC.

This clonotype was counted a few times. The gene calls are TRBV4-1 and TRBJ2-5; D not certain. CDR3 length equals 14 residues. Looked up from germline, CDR1 is MGHRA and CDR2 is YSYEKL. V was trimmed by 3 bases and J by 3 bases, leaving 11 bases between them. The CDR3 coding sequence is TGCGCCAGCAGCCATACCGGACGGGAAGAGACCCAGTACTTC. Translated, it gives CASSHTGREETQYF.

This sequence joins TRBV3-1 and TRBJ2-3; 7 bases line up with TRBD2. Losses at the gene ends were 7 bases for V and 4 bases for J; bases not matched to a gene: 5. The V gene's germline CDR1 is LGHDT and CDR2 YNNKEL (reference sequence). The length of the CDR3 is 13 residues. The DNA for the CDR3 is TGTGCCAGCACTGCGGGAGTTGCAGATACGCAGTATTTT. This sequence encodes CASTAGVADTQYF.

The J gene is TRBJ1-2, the V gene TRBV30; D is unresolved. The germline V gene has CDR1 GTSNPN and CDR2 SVGIG (reference sequence). The CDR3 totals 14 residues. The germline V and J ends were trimmed by 0 bases and 3 bases, with 11 bases remaining between them. The CDR3 nucleotides read TGTGCCTGGAGTGTACAAACGGGGTACTATGGCTACACCTTC. This translates into CAWSVQTGYYGYTF.

The rearrangement joins TRBV29-1 to TRBJ2-3; D remains ambiguous. The V gene lost 4 bases and the J gene lost 2 bases, with 7 bases spanning the gap. The V gene's germline CDR1 is SQVTM and CDR2 ANQGSEA. The CDR3 runs 12 residues. The CDR3 bases are TGCAGCGTTGGGGTAATCACAGATACGCAGTATTTT. It is translated as CSVGVITDTQYF.

Only a few counts were recorded for this clonotype. The J gene is TRBJ1-2, the V gene TRBV25-1; D ambiguous. Germline CDR1 is MGHDK and CDR2 is SYGVNS. The CDR3 is 13 amino acids. V gave up 2 bases and J gave up 1 base, with 5 bases separating them. The CDR3 sequence is CASSERNNYGYTF. CDR3 nucleotides: TGTGCCAGCAGTGAACGCAATAACTATGGCTACACCTTC.

The rearrangement uses TRBV6-1 and TRBJ1-6; D not certain. The CDR3 sequence is 15 residues long. Germline V gives CDR1 MNHNS, CDR2 SASEGT. Trimming cost V 6 bases and J 10 bases, with 19 bases left between them. CDR3: CASRPRTDAGSPLHF. The CDR3, as DNA: TGTGCCAGCAGACCAAGGACGGACGCGGGGTCACCCCTCCACTTT.

The chain combines TRBV2 with TRBJ1-2, with D hard to call. CDR3 length equals 11 residues. Between the trimmed V and J ends, which lost 2 bases and 8 bases, there was a span of 6 bases. The germline V gene encodes CDR1 SNHLY and CDR2 FYNNEI. CDR3 in amino acids: CASSESWGYTF. The CDR3 DNA is TGTGCCAGCAGTGAAAGTTGGGGCTACACCTTC.

The chain recombines TRBV5-6 with TRBJ1-5; weak D call: TRBD1 (6 bases). Germline CDR1 and CDR2: SGHDT and YYEEEE. V lost 4 bases, J lost 5 bases, and 22 bases lay in between. This CDR3 has 17 amino acids. The CDR3 loop reads CASSVGGRNLAYQPQHF. The CDR3 nucleotides are TGTGCCAGCAGCGTCGGGGGCAGGAACCTGGCCTATCAGCCCCAGCATTTT.

This clonotype was seen more than once but under ten times. The chain has TRBV19 and TRBJ1-5; a possible D gene is TRBD1 (5 bases). CDR3 size: 13 residues. The germline CDR1 and CDR2 sequences are LNHDA and SQIVND (reference sequence). The ends were cut back, 6 bases at V and 5 bases at J, with 11 bases in the middle. The CDR3 nucleotides read TGTGCCAGTAGCACGGACACCTATCAGCCCCAGCATTTT. It translates to CASSTDTYQPQHF.

V gene TRBV6-1 combines with J gene TRBJ1-3; D gene uncertain. Germline loops: CDR1 MNHNS, CDR2 SASEGT. CDR3 size: 13 residues. The germline V and J ends were trimmed by 1 base and 6 bases, with 7 bases remaining between them. This CDR3 is CASSEVGSNTIYF. CDR3 DNA: TGTGCCAGCAGTGAAGTAGGATCAAACACCATATATTTT.

The V call is TRBV7-9, the J call TRBJ1-1; the D is unclear. The germline gives CDR1 SEHNR, CDR2 FQNEAQ (reference sequence). V lost 6 bases to trimming and J lost 1 base, with 15 bases between them. The CDR3 is 15 residues long. CDR3 amino acids: CASSINIPRNTEAFF. In DNA, the CDR3 is TGTGCCAGCAGTATTAACATCCCGCGGAACACTGAAGCTTTCTTT.

The table lists this clonotype with many counts. The V call is TRBV7-2, the J call TRBJ2-7; D is unresolved. The CDR3 length is 13 residues. V lost 3 bases and J 3 bases, leaving 9 bases between the germline ends. Germline V CDR1 and CDR2: SGHTA, FQGNSA. The CDR3 spells CASSFGLLYEQYF. DNA for the CDR3: TGTGCCAGCAGCTTTGGGCTCCTCTACGAGCAGTACTTC. The full variable domain, its missing parts supplied by reference TRBV7-2 and TRBJ2-7, is GAGVSQSPSNKVTEKGKDVELRCDPISGHTALYWYRQSLGQGLEFLIYFQGNSAPDKSGLPSDRFSAERTGGSVSTLTIQRTQQEDSAVYLCASSFGLLYEQYFGPGTRLTVT.

For the CDR3, the DNA is TGCGCCAGCAGCCAGGGGGTGGGAGCGGAGACCCAGTACTTC. The encoded protein is CASSQGVGAETQYF. This chain links TRBV4-3 with TRBJ2-5; either TRBD1 or TRBD2 may supply D (5 bases each). The CDR3 loop spans 14 amino acids. Trimming stripped 3 bases from V and 5 bases from J, with 13 bases between. Germline assignment: CDR1 LGHNA and CDR2 YSLEER.